This TCR beta chain was recorded in a study of OX40 agonist ivuxolimab in advanced cancers. From germline, CDR1 is LNHDA and CDR2 SQIVND (reference sequence). The CDR3 is made up of 11 amino acids. V dropped 9 bases and J dropped 7 bases, with 12 bases sitting between them. Measured with immunoSEQ multiplex PCR; TCRdb has only the in-frame clones, and not every one. There are 9,500 to 15,000 clones in the sample; around nine tenths occur only once, and roughly 49% lies in the top ten. The TCR comes from an adult with an advanced solid tumor such as melanoma, head and neck, liver or kidney cancer. The rearrangement links TRBV19 to TRBJ1-2; weak D call: TRBD1 (5 bases). The source was CD4+ or CD8+ T cells sorted from blood, collected in a trial of the OX40 agonist ivuxolimab. The DNA of the CDR3 is TGTGCCAGCAGGGACGAGGGTGGCTACACCTTC. Amino acids: CASRDEGGYTF.